Presented here are 14 T cell receptor beta chains from one specimen sequenced in a study of T cells in Graves' hyperthyroidism and ophthalmopathy. The source material, RNA transcripts, was used to amplify TCR beta CDR3 regions. TCR CDR3 underwent first-round RT-PCR with the HTBI primer set. Using its own MiXCR run on the multiplex PCR reads, TCRdb lists one record per CDR3 protein. Of some 350,000 distinct CDR3 sequences listed, 12% to 15% are singletons. Sequencing was performed on blood. These receptors were taken from a woman aged 60-70 years with Graves' ophthalmopathy.

This clonotype was recorded at least ten times. The chain employs TRBV7-8 and TRBJ2-7; 9 nucleotides agree with TRBD2. From germline, CDR1 is SGHVS and CDR2 FQNEAQ. Losses at the gene ends were 5 bases for V and 6 bases for J; bases not matched to a gene: 23. The CDR3 covers 19 residues. Written as DNA, the CDR3 is TGTGCCAGCAGCCCTCGTCCATGGACTAGCGCAACACAGGGGAGCGAGCAGTACTTC. Residues: CASSPRPWTSATQGSEQYF. The full variable domain, completed using reference TRBV7-8 and TRBJ2-7, is GAGVSQSPRYKVAKRGQDVALRCDPISGHVSLFWYQQALGQGPEFLTYFQNEAQLDKSGLPSDRFFAERPEGSVSTLKIQRTQQEDSAVYLCASSPRPWTSATQGSEQYFGPGTRLTVT.

A few counts support this clonotype. CDR3 coding DNA: TGCAGTGCCCGGGACTTGAACAATGAGCAGTTCTTC. Translation gives CSARDLNNEQFF. The chain joins TRBV20-1 to TRBJ2-1; D possibly corresponds to TRBD2 (6 bases). The CDR3 has 12 amino acids. Germline V gene sequence: CDR1 DFQATT, CDR2 SNEGSKA (reference sequence). The ends were cut back, 6 bases at V and 5 bases at J, with 11 bases in the middle.

The chain combines TRBV9 with TRBJ1-2; TRBD1 matches 8 bases. Germline trimming cut 4 bases from V and 6 bases from J; bases unmatched to any gene: 8. The germline gives CDR1 SGDLS, CDR2 YYNGEE. The CDR3 runs 14 residues. The CDR3 nucleotides are TGTGCCAGCAGCACCCGGACAGGGTGGAATGGCTACACCTTC. This translates into CASSTRTGWNGYTF.

This clonotype was seen a few times. This chain connects TRBV25-1 to TRBJ2-2; D is unresolved. In germline, CDR1 is MGHDK, CDR2 SYGVNS. V lost 1 base and J 5 bases, leaving 8 bases between the germline ends. The CDR3 totals 14 residues. CDR3: CASSEFLGTGELFF. The CDR3 DNA reads TGTGCCAGCAGTGAATTTTTAGGAACCGGGGAGCTGTTTTTT.

This clonotype was seen many times. The CDR3 loop is CASSDQGYEQYF. CDR3 nucleotide sequence: TGTGCCAGCAGTGATCAGGGCTACGAGCAGTACTTC. J is TRBJ2-7 and V is TRBV2; D is perhaps TRBD1 (5 bases). Germline CDR1 reads SNHLY; CDR2 reads FYNNEI. The CDR3 is 12 amino acids. The V end was cut by 3 bases, the J end by 3 bases, with 6 bases between.

The table lists this clonotype with a few counts. V and J are TRBV19 and TRBJ2-3, with TRBD2 identical over 8 bases. V was pared by 4 bases and J by 4 bases, with 10 bases of the junction left unmatched. The CDR3 length is 16 residues. Germline V CDR1 and CDR2: LNHDA, SQIVND (reference sequence). The chain's CDR3 is CASSKTSATMADTQYF. CDR3 nucleotide sequence: TGTGCCAGTAGTAAGACTAGCGCCACGATGGCAGATACGCAGTATTTT.

This clonotype is medium-sized (0.01 to 0.1%) by share. This chain links TRBV20-1 with TRBJ2-3; 10 bases fit TRBD2. This CDR3 comprises 14 residues. Trimming cost V 6 bases and J 2 bases; bases outside gene matches: 5. The germline V gene has CDR1 DFQATT and CDR2 SNEGSKA (reference sequence). This CDR3 reads CSARTSGDTDTQYF. The CDR3 DNA reads as TGCAGTGCCAGGACTAGCGGAGACACAGATACGCAGTATTTT.

This clonotype was seen repeatedly, ten times or more. This chain joins TRBV24-1 and TRBJ2-4, with D possibly being TRBD1 (6 bases). The CDR3 consists of 15 residues. Germline loops: CDR1 KGHDR, CDR2 SFDVKD. V was trimmed by 8 bases and J by 1 base, leaving 14 bases between them. The CDR3 reads CATKPQGLAKNIQYF. Here the CDR3 DNA reads TGTGCCACCAAGCCCCAGGGGCTCGCCAAAAACATTCAGTACTTC.

This clonotype was observed at least ten times. This chain joins TRBV20-1 and TRBJ2-7; 7 bases map to TRBD2. This CDR3 spans 16 amino acids. V was pared by 0 bases and J by 2 bases, with 10 bases of the junction left unmatched. Germline loops: CDR1 DFQATT, CDR2 SNEGSKA (reference sequence). This CDR3 is CSARDPWTRAPYEQYF. The CDR3 nucleotides read TGCAGTGCTAGAGATCCCTGGACTAGGGCTCCCTACGAGCAGTACTTC.

This clonotype has ten or more counts. The genes are TRBV12-3 or TRBV12-4 and TRBJ2-3; 9 bases are shared with TRBD1. The CDR3 extends over 16 amino acids. V shed 5 bases, J shed 0 bases, and the junction held 6 bases outside the gene matches. CDR3 DNA sequence: TGTGCCAGCAGTACTGGGACAGGGCCTAGCACAGATACGCAGTATTTT. Translated, it gives CASSTGTGPSTDTQYF.

This clonotype has at least ten counts. The gene calls are TRBV12-3 or TRBV12-4 and TRBJ2-1; D is unresolved. CDR3 size: 11 residues. Trimming removed 5 bases at V and 8 bases at J, with 7 bases between. The CDR3 bases are TGTGCCAGCAGTGTCGTAGATGAGCAGTTCTTC. Residues: CASSVVDEQFF.

This clonotype was recorded a few times. The gene calls are TRBV29-1 and TRBJ2-3, with TRBD2 as a possible D gene (6 bases). Trimming shortened V by 7 bases and J by 3 bases, and 14 bases separated the two germline ends. Germline CDR1 reads SQVTM; CDR2 reads ANQGSEA. The CDR3 consists of 13 residues. The CDR3 region has the DNA TGCAGCGCCCGGGACTTAAGGACAGATACGCAGTATTTT. It encodes CSARDLRTDTQYF.

Ten or more counts support this clonotype. This rearrangement joins TRBV28 to TRBJ2-7, with TRBD1 matching over 7 bases. V dropped 0 bases and J dropped 9; count of bases not matched to a gene: 2. The CDR3 is 12 amino acids. Germline CDR1 and CDR2: MDHEN and SYDVKM. The chain's CDR3 is CASSLWRTGQYF. CDR3 nucleotide sequence: TGTGCCAGCAGTTTATGGAGGACAGGGCAGTACTTC.

The genes are TRBV4-1 and TRBJ2-1; TRBD1 aligns across 7 bases. Unmatched junction bases numbered 13, after V lost 3 bases and J lost 8 bases. CDR1 MGHRA and CDR2 YSYEKL come from the germline V gene. CDR3 size: 16 residues. CDR3 coding DNA: TGCGCCAGCAGCCAGCCACTGGACAGGACTGGGGATGAGCAGTTCTTC. It is translated as CASSQPLDRTGDEQFF.